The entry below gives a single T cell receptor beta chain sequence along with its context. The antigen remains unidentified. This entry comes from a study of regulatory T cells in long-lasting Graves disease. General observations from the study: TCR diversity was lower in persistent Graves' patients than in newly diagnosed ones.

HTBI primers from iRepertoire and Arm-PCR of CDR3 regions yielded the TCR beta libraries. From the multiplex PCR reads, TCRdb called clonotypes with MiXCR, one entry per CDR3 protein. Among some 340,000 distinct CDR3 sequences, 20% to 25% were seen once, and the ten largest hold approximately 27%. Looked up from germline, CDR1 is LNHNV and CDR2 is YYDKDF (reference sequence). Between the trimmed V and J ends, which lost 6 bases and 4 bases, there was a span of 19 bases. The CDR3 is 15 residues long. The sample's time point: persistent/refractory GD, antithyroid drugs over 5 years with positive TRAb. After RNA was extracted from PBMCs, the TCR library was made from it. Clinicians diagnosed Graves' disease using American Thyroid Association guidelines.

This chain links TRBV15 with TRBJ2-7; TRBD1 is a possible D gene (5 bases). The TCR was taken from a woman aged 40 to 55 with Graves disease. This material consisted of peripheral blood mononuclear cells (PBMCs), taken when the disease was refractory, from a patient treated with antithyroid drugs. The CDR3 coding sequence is TGTGCCACCAGTGGACATGGGCTATTAGGGTACGAGCAGTACTTC. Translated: CATSGHGLLGYEQYF.